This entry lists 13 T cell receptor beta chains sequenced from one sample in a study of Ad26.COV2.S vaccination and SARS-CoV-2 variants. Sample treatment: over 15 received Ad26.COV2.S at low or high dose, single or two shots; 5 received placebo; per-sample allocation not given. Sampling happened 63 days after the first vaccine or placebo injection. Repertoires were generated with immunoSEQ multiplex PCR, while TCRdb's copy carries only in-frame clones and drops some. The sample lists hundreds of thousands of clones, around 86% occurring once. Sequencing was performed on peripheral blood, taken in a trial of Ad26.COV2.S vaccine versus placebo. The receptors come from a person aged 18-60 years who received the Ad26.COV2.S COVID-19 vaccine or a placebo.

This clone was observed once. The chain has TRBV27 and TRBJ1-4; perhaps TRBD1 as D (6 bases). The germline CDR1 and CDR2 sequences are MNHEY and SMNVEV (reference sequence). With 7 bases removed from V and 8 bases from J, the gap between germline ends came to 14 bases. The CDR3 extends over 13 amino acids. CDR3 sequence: CASTRGRGEKLFF. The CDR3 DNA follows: TGTGCCAGCACTCGGGGGCGAGGCGAAAAACTGTTTTTT.

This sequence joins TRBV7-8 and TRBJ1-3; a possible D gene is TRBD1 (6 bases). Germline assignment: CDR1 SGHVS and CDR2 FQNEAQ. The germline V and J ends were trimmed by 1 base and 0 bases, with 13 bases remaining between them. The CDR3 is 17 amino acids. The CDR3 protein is CASSLDRVTSSGNTIYF. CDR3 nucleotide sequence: TGTGCCAGCAGCTTAGACAGGGTAACCAGCTCTGGAAACACCATATATTTT.

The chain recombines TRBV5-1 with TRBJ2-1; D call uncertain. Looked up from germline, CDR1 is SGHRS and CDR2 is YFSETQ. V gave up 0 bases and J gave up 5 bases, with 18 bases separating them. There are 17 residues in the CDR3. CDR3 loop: CASSLEGSRRTHNEQFF. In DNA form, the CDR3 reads TGCGCCAGCAGCTTGGAGGGTTCACGAAGGACCCACAATGAGCAGTTCTTC.

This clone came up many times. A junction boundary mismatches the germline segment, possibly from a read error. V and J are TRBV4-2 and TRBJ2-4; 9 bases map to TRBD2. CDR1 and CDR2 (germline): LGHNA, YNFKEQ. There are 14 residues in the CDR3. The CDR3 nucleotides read TGTGCCAGCAGCCCGGGACTAGCCGAAAACATTCAGTACTTC. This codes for CASSPGLAENIQYF.

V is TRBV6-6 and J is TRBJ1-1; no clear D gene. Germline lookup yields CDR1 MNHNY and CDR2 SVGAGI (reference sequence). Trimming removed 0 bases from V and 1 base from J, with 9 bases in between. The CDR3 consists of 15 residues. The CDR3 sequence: CASSYSRSGNTEAFF. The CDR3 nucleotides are TGTGCCAGCAGTTACTCGCGATCGGGGAACACTGAAGCTTTCTTT.

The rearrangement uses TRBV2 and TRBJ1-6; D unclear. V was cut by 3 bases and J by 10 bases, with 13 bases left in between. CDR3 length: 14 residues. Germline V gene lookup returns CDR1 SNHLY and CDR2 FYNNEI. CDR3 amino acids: CASSEFSRKSPLHF. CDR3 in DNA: TGTGCCAGCAGTGAGTTCAGCAGAAAGTCACCCCTCCACTTT.

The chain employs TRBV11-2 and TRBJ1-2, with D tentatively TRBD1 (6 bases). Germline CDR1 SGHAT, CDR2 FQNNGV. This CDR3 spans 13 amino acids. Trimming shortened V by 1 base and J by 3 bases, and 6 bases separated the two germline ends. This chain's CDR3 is CASSLGGHYGYTF. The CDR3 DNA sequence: TGTGCCAGCAGCTTAGGGGGGCACTATGGCTACACCTTC.

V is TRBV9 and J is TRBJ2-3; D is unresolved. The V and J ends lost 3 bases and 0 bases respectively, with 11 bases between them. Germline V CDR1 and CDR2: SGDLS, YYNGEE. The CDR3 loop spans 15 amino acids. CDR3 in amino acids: CASSAQASSTDTQYF. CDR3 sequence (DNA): TGTGCCAGCAGCGCGCAGGCCTCTAGCACAGATACGCAGTATTTT.

As DNA, the CDR3 is TGTGCCACCAGCAGAGATTGGAGGGGGAGGTTGAATAATTCACCCCTCCACTTT. Translating gives CATSRDWRGRLNNSPLHF. The V gene is TRBV15, the J gene TRBJ1-6; TRBD1 is a possible D gene (6 bases). This CDR3 is 18 amino acids long. Trimming took 0 bases from V and 5 from J, leaving 17 bases between them. Germline assignment: CDR1 LNHNV and CDR2 YYDKDF (reference sequence).

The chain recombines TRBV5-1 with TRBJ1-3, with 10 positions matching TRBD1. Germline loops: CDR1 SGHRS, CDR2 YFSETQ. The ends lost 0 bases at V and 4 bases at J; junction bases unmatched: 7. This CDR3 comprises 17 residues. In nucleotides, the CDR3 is TGCGCCAGCAGCTTGGCCCCCGGGACAGGGGTAGGAAACACCATATATTTT. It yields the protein CASSLAPGTGVGNTIYF.

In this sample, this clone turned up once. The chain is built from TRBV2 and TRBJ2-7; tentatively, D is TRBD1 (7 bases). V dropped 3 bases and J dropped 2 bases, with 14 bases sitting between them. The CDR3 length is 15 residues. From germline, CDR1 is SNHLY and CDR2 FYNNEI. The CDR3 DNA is TGTGCCAGCAGTGAGGGGCAGGGGGGCACCTACGAGCAGTACTTC. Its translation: CASSEGQGGTYEQYF.

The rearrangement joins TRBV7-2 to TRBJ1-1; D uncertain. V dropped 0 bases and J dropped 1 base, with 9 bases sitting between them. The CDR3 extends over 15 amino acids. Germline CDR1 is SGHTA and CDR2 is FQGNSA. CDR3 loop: CASSLAGTKNTEAFF. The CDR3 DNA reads TGTGCCAGCAGCTTAGCAGGCACGAAGAACACTGAAGCTTTCTTT.

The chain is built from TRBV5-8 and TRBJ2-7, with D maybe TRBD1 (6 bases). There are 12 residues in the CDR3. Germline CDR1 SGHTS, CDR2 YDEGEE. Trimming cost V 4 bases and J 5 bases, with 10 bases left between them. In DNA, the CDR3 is TGTGCCAGCAGCAGGGGGTGGGACGAGCAGTACTTC. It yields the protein CASSRGWDEQYF.